Shown below are 24 T cell receptor beta chains from a single sample sequenced in a study of T cell repertoires in cytomegalovirus infection. No antigens are known for them. TCRdb reprocessed the reads with MiXCR, giving one entry per CDR3 protein. The sample includes some 800,000 distinct CDR3 sequences, 30% to 35% of them seen just once. The material was cultured CD8+ T cells from PBMCs, obtained from culture after CMV antigen stimulation. The receptors come from a human donor in good health (CMV status not recorded). Some clones in this sample may be carry-over from other donors' samples.

This clonotype was seen a handful of times. The chain recombines TRBV12-3 or TRBV12-4 with TRBJ1-5; a possible D gene is TRBD1 (5 bases). This CDR3 comprises 13 residues. Trimming took 2 bases from V and 8 from J, leaving 10 bases between them. CDR3 sequence: CASSLQGVEPQHF. The CDR3 DNA reads TGTGCCAGCAGTTTACAGGGAGTGGAGCCCCAGCATTTT.

This sequence joins TRBV7-8 and TRBJ1-4, with D maybe TRBD1 (5 bases). This CDR3 contains 16 residues. Deletions cut 4 bases from V and 0 bases from J, with 12 bases between. CDR1 is SGHVS, CDR2 FQNEAQ, per germline. The CDR3 nucleotides are TGTGCCAGCAGCTGGACACCCTCTGCAACTAATGAAAAACTGTTTTTT. Translating it yields CASSWTPSATNEKLFF.

This sequence joins TRBV27 and TRBJ1-5, with D unresolved. The CDR3 has 13 amino acids. Trimming took 4 bases from V and 6 from J, leaving 10 bases between them. Germline CDR1 is MNHEY and CDR2 is SMNVEV (reference sequence). CDR3 coding DNA: TGTGCCAGCAGTTACATACCGGGTCAGCCCCAGCATTTT. Encoded protein: CASSYIPGQPQHF.

This clonotype was seen only a few times. The rearrangement joins TRBV19 to TRBJ2-1; weak D call: TRBD1 (5 bases). The germline V gene has CDR1 LNHDA and CDR2 SQIVND (reference sequence). CDR3 length: 15 residues. V was trimmed by 1 base and J by 8 bases, leaving 15 bases between them. CDR3 residues: CASSIALLLGDEQFF. The CDR3 nucleotides are TGTGCCAGTAGTATAGCCCTCCTATTAGGGGATGAGCAGTTCTTC.

This clonotype was observed a single time. A much larger clone is a single base away; this may be a read error. This sequence joins TRBV7-2 and TRBJ2-5; D remains unclear. The length of the CDR3 is 14 residues. Germline V lookup: CDR1 SGHTA, CDR2 FQGNSA. Deletions cut 5 bases from V and 5 bases from J, with 15 bases between. The CDR3 loop is CASSNEAFHETQYF. The CDR3 DNA reads TGTGCCAGCAGCAACGAGGCATTTCACGAGACCCAGTACTTC.

The chain employs TRBV19 and TRBJ1-5; D is unresolved. The V gene lost 3 bases and the J gene lost 1 base, with 10 bases spanning the gap. Germline CDR1 and CDR2: LNHDA and SQIVND (reference sequence). The CDR3 is made up of 15 amino acids. CDR3 loop: CASSIPRRSNQPQHF. In DNA form, the CDR3 reads TGTGCCAGTAGTATCCCGAGAAGGAGCAATCAGCCCCAGCATTTT. The complete variable domain, with remaining parts taken from reference TRBV19 and TRBJ1-5, reads DGGITQSPKYLFRKEGQNVTLSCEQNLNHDAMYWYRQDPGQGLRLIYYSQIVNDFQKGDIAEGYSVSREKKESFPLTVTSAQKNPTAFYLCASSIPRRSNQPQHFGDGTRLSIL.

The chain joins TRBV19 to TRBJ2-1, with unresolved D. Trimming took off 5 bases at V and 2 bases at J, with 13 bases between the two ends. The CDR3 covers 15 residues. CDR1 is LNHDA, CDR2 SQIVND, per germline (reference sequence). CDR3 loop: CASSLLPDTYNEQFF. CDR3 bases: TGTGCCAGTAGTTTACTTCCCGATACCTACAATGAGCAGTTCTTC.

The V and J genes are TRBV6-6 and TRBJ1-1; the match to TRBD1 covers 7 bases. The CDR3 runs to 13 residues. Germline V lookup: CDR1 MNHNY, CDR2 SVGAGI (reference sequence). Germline trimming cut 1 base from V and 8 bases from J; bases unmatched to any gene: 4. CDR3 sequence reads: CASSYYRGAEAFF. The CDR3 DNA follows: TGTGCCAGCAGTTACTACAGGGGAGCGGAAGCTTTCTTT.

V gene TRBV2 combines with J gene TRBJ1-4; D uncertain. Germline V gives CDR1 SNHLY, CDR2 FYNNEI. Trimming shortened V by 6 bases and J by 6 bases, and 14 bases separated the two germline ends. The CDR3 has 14 residues. In nucleotides, the CDR3 is TGTGCCAGCAGGCCCGGACCCGGTCATGAAAAACTGTTTTTT. Translated: CASRPGPGHEKLFF.

This clonotype was counted a few times. The CDR3: CASSQGVGARNEQFF. In nucleotides, the CDR3 is TGCGCCAGCAGCCAAGGGGTAGGGGCAAGGAATGAGCAGTTCTTC. The chain has TRBV4-1 and TRBJ2-1; possible D gene TRBD1, 5 bases. In germline, CDR1 is MGHRA, CDR2 YSYEKL. The CDR3 totals 15 residues. V lost 1 base, J lost 7 bases, and 14 bases lay in between.

J is TRBJ2-2 and V is TRBV20-1; 10 positions match TRBD2. The V gene end was trimmed by 0 bases and the J gene end by 2 bases; junction bases not matched to a gene: 3. CDR1 and CDR2 from the germline V gene are DFQATT and SNEGSKA (reference sequence). The CDR3 sequence is 16 residues long. The CDR3 DNA reads TGCAGTGCTAGAGACCAGCGGGGGGGAAACACCGGGGAGCTGTTTTTT. Translation: CSARDQRGGNTGELFF.

This clonotype has only a few counts. The chain combines TRBV27 with TRBJ2-7; D not resolved. The CDR3 runs 14 residues. Per germline, CDR1 MNHEY and CDR2 SMNVEV (reference sequence). The V end was cut by 2 bases, the J end by 2 bases, with 10 bases between. CDR3 loop: CASSLGQVPYEQYF. The DNA for the CDR3 is TGTGCCAGCAGTTTAGGTCAGGTTCCCTACGAGCAGTACTTC.

Notes on this clonotype: With a much larger clone just one base away, this may be a read error. Here the CDR3 reads CASSFPGQGADTQYF. The CDR3 nucleotides read TGTGCCAGCAGCTTCCCGGGACAGGGGGCCGATACGCAGTATTTT. This chain joins TRBV7-8 and TRBJ2-3, with 12 positions matching TRBD1. Trimming at V came to 3 bases and at J to 6 bases, leaving 4 bases not matched to a gene. The CDR3 runs 15 residues. Germline lookup yields CDR1 SGHVS and CDR2 FQNEAQ.

The genes are TRBV6-1 and TRBJ2-1, with 8 bases aligning to TRBD1. Germline CDR1 reads MNHNS; CDR2 reads SASEGT. The CDR3 consists of 15 residues. Trimming removed 5 bases from V and 6 bases from J; junction bases left unmatched: 9. CDR3: CASSSTGGIPNEQFF. As DNA, the CDR3 is TGTGCCAGCAGTAGTACAGGGGGTATCCCCAATGAGCAGTTCTTC.

Comments on this clonotype: This may stem from a read error, because a much larger clone lies one nucleotide away. The chain joins TRBV7-8 to TRBJ2-2; tentative D call: TRBD1 (6 bases). Trimming removed 4 bases from V and 4 bases from J, with 25 bases in between. The CDR3 is 19 amino acids. Germline CDR1 is SGHVS and CDR2 is FQNEAQ. CDR3 residues: CASSSKTLRGTQLTGELFF. The CDR3 nucleotides are TGTGCCAGCAGCTCAAAAACCCTTCGTGGGACACAGCTCACCGGGGAGCTGTTTTTT.

As to this clonotype: The junction shows a germline mismatch at one end, possibly a read error. The chain joins TRBV5-1 to TRBJ2-1; no definite D call. CDR1 and CDR2 from the germline V gene are SGHRS and YFSETQ. The length of the CDR3 is 16 residues. The CDR3 DNA reads as TGCGTCAGCAGCTTGGCGGTGGTTAGTCCGGACAATGAGCAGTTCTTC. The encoded protein is CVSSLAVVSPDNEQFF.

This clonotype was seen more than once but under ten times. The chain is built from TRBV27 and TRBJ1-6; no firm D call. This CDR3 region has 14 residues. V gave up 6 bases and J gave up 7 bases, with 13 bases separating them. Germline lookup yields CDR1 MNHEY and CDR2 SMNVEV (reference sequence). Here the CDR3 DNA reads TGTGCCAGCAGCCCGGGGAGCGAGAATTCACCCCTCCACTTT. It encodes CASSPGSENSPLHF.

This clonotype came up many times. V usage is TRBV4-1 and J usage is TRBJ2-1; D ambiguous. Germline loops: CDR1 MGHRA, CDR2 YSYEKL. The CDR3 totals 14 residues. The V end was cut by 2 bases, the J end by 7 bases, with 12 bases between. CDR3: CASSQSRFGNEQFF. CDR3 in DNA: TGCGCCAGCAGCCAATCCAGATTTGGTAATGAGCAGTTCTTC.

V usage is TRBV6-6 and J usage is TRBJ2-1, with a possible D match to TRBD2 (6 bases). The germline V gene has CDR1 MNHNY and CDR2 SVGAGI (reference sequence). Between the trimmed V and J ends, which lost 2 bases and 5 bases, there was a span of 13 bases. This CDR3 has 15 residues. The CDR3 reads CASSYVRRENNEQFF. For the CDR3, the DNA is TGTGCCAGCAGTTACGTTAGGAGGGAGAACAATGAGCAGTTCTTC.

This sequence joins TRBV12-3 or TRBV12-4 and TRBJ2-5, with D possibly TRBD2 on 6 matching bases. V was cut by 4 bases and J by 2 bases, with 14 bases left in between. This CDR3 spans 15 amino acids. The CDR3 region has the DNA TGTGCCAGCAGTTACAAGGGAGGAGGGCAAGAGACCCAGTACTTC. Its translation: CASSYKGGGQETQYF.

This rearrangement joins TRBV7-2 to TRBJ2-2; perhaps TRBD2 as D (6 bases). The germline CDR1 and CDR2 sequences are SGHTA and FQGNSA. The CDR3 totals 14 residues. V lost 3 bases, J lost 4 bases, and 9 bases lay in between. The CDR3 sequence is CTSSFSGGTGELFF. CDR3 in DNA: TGTACCAGCAGCTTTAGCGGAGGCACCGGGGAGCTGTTTTTT.

The V call is TRBV9, the J call TRBJ2-3, with 9 bases aligning to TRBD1. V lost 3 bases to trimming and J lost 5 bases; unmatched junction nucleotides: 10. This CDR3 is built from 16 residues. Germline V gene lookup returns CDR1 SGDLS and CDR2 YYNGEE. In DNA, the CDR3 is TGTGCCAGCAGCGGCAGGTTGGACAGGGGTATAGATACGCAGTATTTT. Translation gives CASSGRLDRGIDTQYF. Full variable domain (rest looked up from reference TRBV9 and TRBJ2-3): DSGVTQTPKHLITATGQRVTLRCSPRSGDLSVYWYQQSLDQGLQFLIQYYNGEERAKGNILERFSAQQFPDLHSELNLSSLELGDSALYFCASSGRLDRGIDTQYFGPGTRLTVL.

This clonotype came up many times. This chain connects TRBV7-2 to TRBJ2-1; perhaps TRBD2 as D (5 bases). CDR1 and CDR2 (germline): SGHTA, FQGNSA. The V end lost 5 bases, the J end lost 1 base, and 21 bases lay between the germline ends. The CDR3 loop spans 18 amino acids. The CDR3 bases are TGTGCCAGCAGCGACCGGGATGTCAAGGGCGATTCCTACAATGAGCAGTTCTTC. This translates into CASSDRDVKGDSYNEQFF.

This chain links TRBV6-2 or TRBV6-3 with TRBJ2-5; D assignment may be TRBD1 or TRBD2 (6 bases each). The CDR3 has 14 residues. V was pared by 2 bases and J by 5 bases, with 12 bases between. Germline V gene sequence: CDR1 MNHEY, CDR2 SVGEGT. CDR3 sequence: CASSYGGPWETQYF. CDR3 DNA sequence: TGTGCCAGCAGTTACGGGGGGCCTTGGGAGACCCAGTACTTC.